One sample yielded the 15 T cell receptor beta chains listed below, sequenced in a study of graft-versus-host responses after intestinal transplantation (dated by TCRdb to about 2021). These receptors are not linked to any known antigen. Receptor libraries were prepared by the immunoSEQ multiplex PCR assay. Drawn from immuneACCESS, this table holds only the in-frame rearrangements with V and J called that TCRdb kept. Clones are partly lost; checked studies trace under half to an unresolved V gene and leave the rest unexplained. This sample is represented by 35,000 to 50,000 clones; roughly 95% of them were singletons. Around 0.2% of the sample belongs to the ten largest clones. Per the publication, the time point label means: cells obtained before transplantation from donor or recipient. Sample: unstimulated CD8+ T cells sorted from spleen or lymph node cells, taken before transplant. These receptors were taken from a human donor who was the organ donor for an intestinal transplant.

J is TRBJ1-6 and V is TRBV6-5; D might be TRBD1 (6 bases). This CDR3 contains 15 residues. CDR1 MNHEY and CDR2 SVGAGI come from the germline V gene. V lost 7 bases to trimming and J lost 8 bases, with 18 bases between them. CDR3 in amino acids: CASTSWGPGDSPLHF. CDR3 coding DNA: TGTGCCAGCACTTCCTGGGGGCCTGGGGATTCACCCCTCCACTTT.

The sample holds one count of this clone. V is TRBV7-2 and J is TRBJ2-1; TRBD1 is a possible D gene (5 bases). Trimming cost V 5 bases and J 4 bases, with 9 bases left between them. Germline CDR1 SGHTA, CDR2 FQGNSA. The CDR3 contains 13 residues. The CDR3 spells CASSPQGYNEQFF. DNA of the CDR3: TGTGCCAGCAGCCCGCAGGGTTACAATGAGCAGTTCTTC.

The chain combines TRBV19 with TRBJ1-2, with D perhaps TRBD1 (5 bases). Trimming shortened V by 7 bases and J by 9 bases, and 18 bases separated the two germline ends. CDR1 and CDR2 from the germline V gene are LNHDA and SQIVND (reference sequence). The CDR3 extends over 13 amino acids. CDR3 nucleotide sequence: TGTGCCAGTACTTACCGGGGCCCCGGCAGCTACACCTTC. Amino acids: CASTYRGPGSYTF.

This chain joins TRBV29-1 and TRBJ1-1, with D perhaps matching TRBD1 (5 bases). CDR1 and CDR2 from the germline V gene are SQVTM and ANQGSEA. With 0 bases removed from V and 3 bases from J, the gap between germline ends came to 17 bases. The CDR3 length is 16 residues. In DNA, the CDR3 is TGCAGCGTTGAAGACGGATGGCGGGGGAGGGACACTGAAGCTTTCTTT. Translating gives CSVEDGWRGRDTEAFF.

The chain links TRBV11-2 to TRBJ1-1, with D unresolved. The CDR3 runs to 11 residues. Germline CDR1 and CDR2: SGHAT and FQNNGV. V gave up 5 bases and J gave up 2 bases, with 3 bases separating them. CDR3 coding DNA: TGTGCCAGCAGCGACAACACTGAAGCTTTCTTT. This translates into CASSDNTEAFF.

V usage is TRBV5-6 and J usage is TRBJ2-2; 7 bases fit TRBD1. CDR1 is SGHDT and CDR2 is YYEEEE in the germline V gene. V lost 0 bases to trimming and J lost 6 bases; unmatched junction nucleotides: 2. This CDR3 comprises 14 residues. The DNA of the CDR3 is TGTGCCAGCAGCTTGGTTCAGGGGGCCGGGGAGCTGTTTTTT. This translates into CASSLVQGAGELFF.

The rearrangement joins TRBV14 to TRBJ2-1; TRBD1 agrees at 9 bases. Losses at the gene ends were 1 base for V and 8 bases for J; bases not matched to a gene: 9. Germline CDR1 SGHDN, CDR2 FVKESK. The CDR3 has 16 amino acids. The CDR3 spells CASSQGRDRVLDEQFF. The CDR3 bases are TGTGCCAGCAGCCAAGGGAGGGACAGGGTTTTGGATGAGCAGTTCTTC.

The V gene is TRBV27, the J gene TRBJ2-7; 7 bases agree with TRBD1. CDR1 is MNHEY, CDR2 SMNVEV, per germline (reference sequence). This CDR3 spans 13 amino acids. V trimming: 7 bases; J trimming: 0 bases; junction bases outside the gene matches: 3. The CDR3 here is CASKAGGSYEQYF. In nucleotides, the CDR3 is TGTGCCAGCAAAGCAGGGGGCTCCTACGAGCAGTACTTC.

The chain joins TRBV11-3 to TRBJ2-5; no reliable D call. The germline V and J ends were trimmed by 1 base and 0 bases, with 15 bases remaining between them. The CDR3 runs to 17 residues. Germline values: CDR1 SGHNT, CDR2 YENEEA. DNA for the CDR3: TGTGCCAGCAGCTTAGTCGGATCTTTTGTGTACCAAGAGACCCAGTACTTC. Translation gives CASSLVGSFVYQETQYF.

CDR3 residues: CASSSRQGDYGYTF. The CDR3 DNA follows: TGTGCCAGCAGCTCGCGACAGGGTGACTATGGCTACACCTTC. The genes are TRBV7-9 and TRBJ1-2, with 7 bases lining up with TRBD1. The CDR3 has 14 residues. Trimming removed 4 bases from V and 3 bases from J; junction bases left unmatched: 5. The germline CDR1 and CDR2 sequences are SEHNR and FQNEAQ (reference sequence).

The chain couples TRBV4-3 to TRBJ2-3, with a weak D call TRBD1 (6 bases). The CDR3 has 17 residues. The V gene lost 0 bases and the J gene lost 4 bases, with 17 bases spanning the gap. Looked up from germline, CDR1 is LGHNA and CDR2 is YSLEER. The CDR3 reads CASSQDVYRVPPDTQYF. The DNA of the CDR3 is TGCGCCAGCAGCCAAGATGTGTACAGGGTTCCTCCAGATACGCAGTATTTT.

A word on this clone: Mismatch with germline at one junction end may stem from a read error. In DNA form, the CDR3 reads TGCGCCAGCAGCCAATCAGACCCAGACCCGGGACGGATAATTTTC. Translating it yields CASSQSDPDPGRIIF. The V call is TRBV4-3, the J call TRBJ2-4; either TRBD1 or TRBD2 may fit D (5 bases each). The germline V gene encodes CDR1 LGHNA and CDR2 YSLEER. The CDR3 totals 15 residues.

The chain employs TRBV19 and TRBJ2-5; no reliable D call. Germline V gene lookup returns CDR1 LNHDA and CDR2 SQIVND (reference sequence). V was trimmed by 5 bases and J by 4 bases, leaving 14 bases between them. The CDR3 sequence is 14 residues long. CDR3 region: CASSSSRSGETQYF. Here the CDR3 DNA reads TGTGCCAGTAGTTCCAGTCGCTCGGGAGAGACCCAGTACTTC.

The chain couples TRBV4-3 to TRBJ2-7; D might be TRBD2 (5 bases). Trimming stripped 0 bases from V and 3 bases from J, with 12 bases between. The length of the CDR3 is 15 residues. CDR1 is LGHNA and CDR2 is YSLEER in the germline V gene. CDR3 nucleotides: TGCGCCAGCAGCCAAGATAGGGCCGGGAACTACGAGCAGTACTTC. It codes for CASSQDRAGNYEQYF.

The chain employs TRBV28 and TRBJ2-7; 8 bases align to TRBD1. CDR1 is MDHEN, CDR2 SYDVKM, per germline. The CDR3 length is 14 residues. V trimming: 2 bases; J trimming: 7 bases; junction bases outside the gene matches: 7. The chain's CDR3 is CASSLDRGWREQYF. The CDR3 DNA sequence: TGTGCCAGCAGTTTAGACAGGGGTTGGAGGGAGCAGTACTTC.